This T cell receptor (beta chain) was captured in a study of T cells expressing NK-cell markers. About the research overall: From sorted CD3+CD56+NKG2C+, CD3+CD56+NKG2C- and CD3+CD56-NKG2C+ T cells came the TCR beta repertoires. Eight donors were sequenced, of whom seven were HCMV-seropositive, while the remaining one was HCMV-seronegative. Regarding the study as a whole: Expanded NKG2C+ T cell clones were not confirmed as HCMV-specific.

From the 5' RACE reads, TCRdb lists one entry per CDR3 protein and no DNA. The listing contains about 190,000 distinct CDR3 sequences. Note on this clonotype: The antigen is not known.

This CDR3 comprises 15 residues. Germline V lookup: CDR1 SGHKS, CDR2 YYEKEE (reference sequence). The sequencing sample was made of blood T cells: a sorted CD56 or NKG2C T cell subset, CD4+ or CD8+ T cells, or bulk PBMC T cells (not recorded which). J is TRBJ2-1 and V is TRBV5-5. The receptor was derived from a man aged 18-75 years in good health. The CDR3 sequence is CASSLASLDYNEQFF.